These 10 T cell receptor beta chains share one sample of origin, sequenced in a study of blood T cell repertoires in COVID-19. Sequencing was performed with immunoSEQ multiplex PCR; in TCRdb, only in-frame clones are kept and a portion is missing. The sample has some 66,000 clones; about 86% are singletons. The sample was peripheral blood. The receptors derive from a middle-aged man with active COVID-19.

The chain employs TRBV20-1 and TRBJ2-1; 7 nucleotides agree with TRBD2. The germline V gene encodes CDR1 DFQATT and CDR2 SNEGSKA (reference sequence). The CDR3 is made up of 15 amino acids. The junction had 6 bases not matched to a gene; V was cut back by 3 bases and J by 1 base. The CDR3 coding sequence is TGCAGTGCTAGTGGGCGGGAGTTGTCCTACAATGAGCAGTTCTTC. Translation: CSASGRELSYNEQFF.

The V call is TRBV5-4, the J call TRBJ2-1, with D maybe TRBD1 (5 bases). Germline CDR1 and CDR2: SGHNT and YYREEE (reference sequence). V shed 4 bases and J shed 6 bases, with 17 bases lying between them. The CDR3 length is 15 residues. Written as DNA, the CDR3 is TGTGCCAGCAGCCCCCGTGGGGCTCTATCCAATGAGCAGTTCTTC. It encodes CASSPRGALSNEQFF. Together with reference TRBV5-4 and TRBJ2-1, the CDR3 gives the full variable domain: ETGVTQSPTHLIKTRGQQVTLRCSSQSGHNTVSWYQQALGQGPQFIFQYYREEENGRGNFPPRFSGLQFPNYSSELNVNALELDDSALYLCASSPRGALSNEQFFGPGTRLTVL.

This clone was seen a handful of times. This chain joins TRBV6-1 and TRBJ1-6, with D possibly being TRBD1 (5 bases). Germline values: CDR1 MNHNS, CDR2 SASEGT. The CDR3 consists of 16 residues. V was shortened by 2 bases and J by 9 bases, with 17 bases between the two germline ends. DNA for the CDR3: TGTGCCAGCAGTGAATTGGGGCGGGGTGTCGGTTCACCCCTCCACTTT. Its translation: CASSELGRGVGSPLHF.

The J gene is TRBJ1-2, the V gene TRBV6-5; 7 nucleotides line up with TRBD1. This CDR3 has 12 residues. CDR1 is MNHEY, CDR2 SVGAGI, per germline. V shed 7 bases, J shed 8 bases, and the junction held 7 bases outside the gene matches. The CDR3 DNA follows: TGTGCCAGCACCGAGACAGGGTCAGGCTACACCTTC. Translating gives CASTETGSGYTF.

The rearrangement links TRBV6-6 to TRBJ1-2, with TRBD1 matching over 8 bases. The CDR3 runs 13 residues. V dropped 8 bases and J dropped 4; count of bases not matched to a gene: 6. Germline V gives CDR1 MNHNY, CDR2 SVGAGI (reference sequence). The CDR3 coding sequence is TGTGCCAGCCGAGGACAGGGTCCCTATGGCTACACCTTC. Translation: CASRGQGPYGYTF.

The gene calls are TRBV15 and TRBJ1-6; a possible D gene is TRBD1 (5 bases). The CDR3 extends over 16 amino acids. CDR1 is LNHNV and CDR2 is YYDKDF in the germline V gene (reference sequence). Trimming left V 0 bases short and J 8 bases short, with 14 bases between. The CDR3 sequence is CATSRDGQGSYSPLHF. The CDR3 region has the DNA TGTGCCACCAGCAGAGATGGTCAGGGTTCCTATTCACCCCTCCACTTT.

CDR3 in amino acids: CASSEGWRGDQFF. CDR3 coding DNA: TGTGCCAGCAGTGAAGGATGGCGGGGGGACCAGTTCTTC. J is TRBJ2-1 and V is TRBV6-1; TRBD2 matches at 8 bases. The CDR3 covers 13 residues. Germline V gene data show CDR1 as MNHNS and CDR2 as SASEGT. V lost 1 base, J lost 13 bases, and 6 bases stayed unmatched.

The sample holds a few counts of this clone. The chain employs TRBV6-5 and TRBJ1-1, with D maybe TRBD1 (6 bases). Trimming left V 5 bases short and J 9 bases short, with 13 bases between. Looked up from germline, CDR1 is MNHEY and CDR2 is SVGAGI. The CDR3 is made up of 12 amino acids. The CDR3 nucleotides read TGTGCCAGCAGTACACGACAGGACAAAGCTTTCTTT. Amino acid sequence: CASSTRQDKAFF.

The chain links TRBV4-1 to TRBJ1-5, with D unclear. Germline CDR1 is MGHRA and CDR2 is YSYEKL. The CDR3 is made up of 20 amino acids. Trimming took 4 bases from V and 1 from J, leaving 26 bases between them. For the CDR3, the DNA is TGCGCCAGCAGCCCAAGTGTAATCCGGACGGGCACTAGGAGCAATCAGCCCCAGCATTTT. This translates into CASSPSVIRTGTRSNQPQHF.

The CDR3 sequence: CASSLSGSGGQKETQYF. The CDR3 DNA sequence: TGTGCCAGCAGTTTATCAGGAAGCGGGGGGCAGAAAGAGACCCAGTACTTC. The genes are TRBV27 and TRBJ2-5; the match to TRBD2 covers 9 bases. V was pared by 0 bases and J by 3 bases, with 8 bases of the junction left unmatched. The germline gives CDR1 MNHEY, CDR2 SMNVEV (reference sequence). The CDR3 contains 17 residues.